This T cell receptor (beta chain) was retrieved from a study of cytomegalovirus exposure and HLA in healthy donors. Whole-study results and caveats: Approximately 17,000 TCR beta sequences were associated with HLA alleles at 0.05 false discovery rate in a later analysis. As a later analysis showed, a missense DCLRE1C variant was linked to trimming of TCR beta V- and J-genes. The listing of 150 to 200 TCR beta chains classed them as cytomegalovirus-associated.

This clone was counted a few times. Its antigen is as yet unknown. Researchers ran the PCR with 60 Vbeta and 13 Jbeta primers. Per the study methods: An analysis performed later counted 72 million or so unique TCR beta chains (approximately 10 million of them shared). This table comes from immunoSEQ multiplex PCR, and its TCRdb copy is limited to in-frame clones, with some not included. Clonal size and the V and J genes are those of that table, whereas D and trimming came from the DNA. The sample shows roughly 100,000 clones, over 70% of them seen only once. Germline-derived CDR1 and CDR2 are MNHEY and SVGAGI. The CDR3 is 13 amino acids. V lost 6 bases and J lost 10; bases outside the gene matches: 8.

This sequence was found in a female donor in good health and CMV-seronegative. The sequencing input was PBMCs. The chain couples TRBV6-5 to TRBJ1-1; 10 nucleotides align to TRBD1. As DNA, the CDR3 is TGTGCCAGCAGGATGACAGGGGGCAACGTAGCTTTCTTT. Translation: CASRMTGGNVAFF.